Listed below are T cell receptor beta chains from one sample, sequenced in a study of T cell responses to AZD1222 COVID-19 vaccine. Sequencing used immunoSEQ multiplex PCR; TCRdb keeps in-frame clones, though not all of them. There are some 94,000 clones in the sample; approximately 90% occur only once, and 2.5% to 3% lies in the top ten. The sample here was peripheral blood, taken on day 0 of AZD1222 vaccination. These receptors all come from an adult in good health. CDR3s include the opening cysteine and the closing phenylalanine or tryptophan.

v_gene: TRBV27; CDR3aa: CASSSYSTDTQYF
v_gene: TRBV4-3; CDR3aa: CASSQNFRDRGYPYGYTF
v_gene: TRBV3-1/TRBV3-2; CDR3aa: CASSLQGASGYTF
v_gene: TRBV19; CDR3aa: CASSVGRPADTQYF
v_gene: TRBV7-3; CDR3aa: CASSLHILSFREPSSTDTQYF
v_gene: TRBV5-4; CDR3aa: CASSLDDAAFF
v_gene: TRBV11-3; CDR3aa: CASSLVGNNEQFF
v_gene: TRBV7-3; CDR3aa: CASSLSSDGSYGYTF
v_gene: TRBV19; CDR3aa: CASSQTKATNEKLFF
v_gene: TRBV11-2; CDR3aa: CASSPLQGPKNIQYF
v_gene: TRBV29-1; CDR3aa: CSVAYNEQFF
v_gene: TRBV6-5; CDR3aa: CAISGSSNSPLHF
v_gene: TRBV6-5; CDR3aa: CASRVDRVKGEQFF
v_gene: TRBV24-1; CDR3aa: CATSDLSGSGYNEQFF
v_gene: TRBV5-5; CDR3aa: CASSLAPGSPEAFF
v_gene: TRBV7-9; CDR3aa: CASSLVEAFF
v_gene: TRBV3-1/TRBV3-2; CDR3aa: CASSLQTGQRYGYTF
v_gene: TRBV5-1; CDR3aa: CASSLSGGGYTF
v_gene: TRBV12-5; CDR3aa: CASATNIAGGLPTGELFF
v_gene: TRBV11-2; CDR3aa: CASTKRGGAGELFF
v_gene: TRBV30; CDR3aa: CAWSVLDGHGAFF
v_gene: TRBV19; CDR3aa: CASSIDGLAGVRETQYF
v_gene: TRBV19; CDR3aa: CASKNKGPGAINYGYTF
v_gene: TRBV5-8; CDR3aa: CASSLRNEQFF
v_gene: TRBV13; CDR3aa: CASSLGAGNQPQHF
v_gene: TRBV20-1; CDR3aa: CSASYSSGRANEQFF
v_gene: TRBV6-4; CDR3aa: CASSVGLGPSYEQYF
v_gene: TRBV24-1; CDR3aa: CATSDLNTGAEAFF
v_gene: TRBV5-6; CDR3aa: CASSPGGRAGTEAFF
v_gene: TRBV15; CDR3aa: CATSRALAGGPDTQYF
v_gene: TRBV5-6; CDR3aa: CASSLQGTGGYYGYTF
v_gene: TRBV5-6; CDR3aa: CASSLTGASTDTQYF
v_gene: TRBV28; CDR3aa: CASSGLSGSPGDTQYF
v_gene: TRBV5-6; CDR3aa: CASSLAVKVRSYNEQFF
v_gene: TRBV7-9; CDR3aa: CASSLAEEAFF
v_gene: TRBV6-2/TRBV6-3; CDR3aa: CASSYLRSEQYF
v_gene: TRBV25-1; CDR3aa: CASCGTGQGGPPYEQYF
v_gene: TRBV6-2/TRBV6-3; CDR3aa: CASSPRDRGLKNTIYF
v_gene: TRBV19; CDR3aa: CASSIGGWNTEAFF
v_gene: TRBV5-1; CDR3aa: CASSLEGGKNSPLHF
v_gene: TRBV28; CDR3aa: CASSSTSYGYTF
v_gene: TRBV9; CDR3aa: CASSVGDRENQPQHF
v_gene: TRBV5-4; CDR3aa: CASSPGRTDTQYF
v_gene: TRBV7-2; CDR3aa: CASSQGLAGGAEQFF
v_gene: TRBV27; CDR3aa: CASRSLTSGTGGYGYTF
v_gene: TRBV24-1; CDR3aa: CATSPGQLSYNEQFF
v_gene: TRBV29-1; CDR3aa: CSLPPGSPVETQYF
v_gene: TRBV7-2; CDR3aa: CASSSATNEKLFF
v_gene: TRBV6-5; CDR3aa: CASHRGLNTEAFF
v_gene: TRBV24-1; CDR3aa: CATSDAGTGDINEQFF
v_gene: TRBV21-1; CDR3aa: CASSLTGGTGCF
v_gene: TRBV19; CDR3aa: CASRVRTGVEKLFF
v_gene: TRBV6-2/TRBV6-3; CDR3aa: CASSYSPGGPSEQYF
v_gene: TRBV6-2/TRBV6-3; CDR3aa: CASSYGSGSTDTQYF
v_gene: TRBV7-2; CDR3aa: CASSLVPGLRTDTQYF
v_gene: TRBV29-1; CDR3aa: CSDRTGRDGYTF
v_gene: TRBV7-3; CDR3aa: CASSPRRSHNNEQFF
v_gene: TRBV7-9; CDR3aa: CASSTPTGANTEAFF
v_gene: TRBV6-6; CDR3aa: CASSYSAGEGGSPLHF